The source of this T cell receptor beta chain is a study of read filtering for tumor transcriptome and immune sequencing. Study results and limitations: IR-seq and RNA-seq agreed better without single-read clonotypes.

Molecular barcoded adaptors covering alpha/delta and beta/gamma chains were used on approximately 400 ng RNA. In TCRdb, the reads were re-called with MiXCR into one record per CDR3 protein. The sample includes 35,000 to 55,000 distinct CDR3 sequences, 12% of them seen just once. The V and J ends lost 4 bases and 4 bases respectively, with 15 bases between them. The CDR3 runs 15 residues. Per germline, CDR1 SGHTA and CDR2 FQGTGA. At least ten counts were recorded for this clonotype. Its antigen is not known. This TCR was recovered from a donor at least 40 years old with multiple myeloma. What was sequenced was a population of CD138-negative cells sorted from bone marrow. The chain is built from TRBV7-3 and TRBJ2-3, with TRBD1 as a possible D gene (5 bases). The CDR3 nucleotides are TGTGCCAGCAGCTATGGTCTGGCAGGGTCAGATACGCAGTATTTT. This sequence encodes CASSYGLAGSDTQYF.